The rows below give T cell receptor beta chains drawn from one sample of a study of blood T cell repertoires in COVID-19. Libraries were prepared by immunoSEQ multiplex PCR; TCRdb keeps only in-frame clonotypes and omits some of them. Here the sample spans 120,000 or so clones, around 81% being singletons. The sample was peripheral blood. The receptors shown here come from a woman in her forties or fifties with acute or convalescent COVID-19. Each CDR3 is given with its conserved first and last residue. A D gene is named only where the DNA matches it firmly. The size entry is marked missing in some rows and otherwise reads once, few, many or a size class.

d_call: TRBD1; j_call: TRBJ1-1; clone_size: -; v_call: TRBV5-4; cdr3_aa: CASSLDTGVRNTEAFF; cdr3_nt: TGTGCCAGCAGCTTAGACACAGGGGTTCGGAACACTGAAGCTTTCTTT
d_call: -; j_call: TRBJ1-5; clone_size: -; v_call: TRBV6-2/TRBV6-3; cdr3_aa: CASSYWGDQPQHF; cdr3_nt: TGTGCCAGCAGTTATTGGGGGGATCAGCCCCAGCATTTT
d_call: TRBD2; j_call: TRBJ2-7; clone_size: -; v_call: TRBV9; cdr3_aa: CASSVGEGTTSYEQYF; cdr3_nt: TGTGCCAGCAGCGTAGGGGAGGGCACGACCTCCTACGAGCAGTACTTC
d_call: -; j_call: TRBJ2-5; clone_size: -; v_call: TRBV2; cdr3_aa: CAAAGTGQETQYF; cdr3_nt: TGTGCCGCCGCGGGGACCGGCCAAGAGACCCAGTACTTC
d_call: -; j_call: TRBJ1-4; clone_size: -; v_call: TRBV7-9; cdr3_aa: CASSLGAQGTFNEKLFF; cdr3_nt: TGTGCCAGCAGCTTAGGAGCCCAGGGAACCTTTAATGAAAAACTGTTTTTT
d_call: TRBD1; j_call: TRBJ1-1; clone_size: -; v_call: TRBV5-4; cdr3_aa: CASSTRTGGYAFF; cdr3_nt: TGTGCCAGCAGCACCCGGACAGGGGGCTATGCTTTCTTT
d_call: -; j_call: TRBJ1-2; clone_size: -; v_call: TRBV5-5; cdr3_aa: CASSLATAHDGYTF; cdr3_nt: TGTGCCAGCAGCTTGGCGACAGCGCACGATGGCTACACCTTC
d_call: TRBD2; j_call: TRBJ2-7; clone_size: once; v_call: TRBV5-1; cdr3_aa: CASSLNGASGGYEQYF; cdr3_nt: TGCGCCAGCAGCTTGAATGGGGCTAGCGGGGGGTACGAGCAGTACTTC
d_call: -; j_call: TRBJ1-1; clone_size: few; v_call: TRBV24-1; cdr3_aa: CATSDFWTLEACLNTEAFF; cdr3_nt: TGTGCCACCAGTGATTTTTGGACATTAGAAGCGTGTTTGAACACTGAAGCTTTCTTT
d_call: -; j_call: TRBJ2-7; clone_size: few; v_call: TRBV20-1; cdr3_aa: CSASEYYEQYF; cdr3_nt: TGCAGTGCTAGTGAGTACTACGAGCAGTACTTC
d_call: TRBD2; j_call: TRBJ2-4; clone_size: -; v_call: TRBV6-5; cdr3_aa: CASSRGLAGDIQYF; cdr3_nt: TGTGCCAGCAGCCGGGGACTAGCGGGGGACATTCAGTACTTC
d_call: TRBD1; j_call: TRBJ1-5; clone_size: -; v_call: TRBV19; cdr3_aa: CASSAGQGSRQPQHF; cdr3_nt: TGTGCCAGTAGTGCGGGACAGGGAAGTCGGCAGCCCCAGCATTTT
d_call: TRBD1; j_call: TRBJ1-5; clone_size: -; v_call: TRBV5-5; cdr3_aa: CASSLGGGASNQPQHF; cdr3_nt: TGTGCCAGCAGCTTGGGAGGGGGCGCATCTAATCAGCCCCAGCATTTT
d_call: -; j_call: TRBJ1-2; clone_size: -; v_call: TRBV19; cdr3_aa: CASSIIGDGYTF; cdr3_nt: TGTGCCAGTAGTATCATCGGGGATGGCTACACCTTC
d_call: -; j_call: TRBJ1-4; clone_size: -; v_call: TRBV5-4; cdr3_aa: CASSPLTATNEKLFF; cdr3_nt: TGTGCCAGCAGCCCCCTAACCGCAACTAATGAAAAACTGTTTTTT
d_call: -; j_call: TRBJ1-1; clone_size: -; v_call: TRBV28; cdr3_aa: CASITSGGATEAFF; cdr3_nt: TGTGCCAGCATTACTTCGGGGGGGGCGACTGAAGCTTTCTTT
d_call: -; j_call: TRBJ1-1; clone_size: few; v_call: TRBV11-2; cdr3_aa: CASSLEPGSEAFF; cdr3_nt: TGTGCCAGCAGCTTAGAGCCGGGGTCTGAAGCTTTCTTT
d_call: -; j_call: TRBJ1-6; clone_size: -; v_call: TRBV6-1; cdr3_aa: CASSEGPVHSPLHF; cdr3_nt: TGTGCCAGCAGTGAGGGGCCGGTCCATTCACCCCTCCACTTT
d_call: -; j_call: TRBJ2-3; clone_size: -; v_call: TRBV5-4; cdr3_aa: CASSLNRVLTDTQYF; cdr3_nt: TGTGCCAGCAGCTTGAACAGGGTTCTGACAGATACGCAGTATTTT
d_call: TRBD1; j_call: TRBJ1-4; clone_size: -; v_call: TRBV7-9; cdr3_aa: CASSLGAGGRANEKLFF; cdr3_nt: TGTGCCAGCAGCTTAGGGGCAGGGGGCAGGGCTAATGAAAAACTGTTTTTT